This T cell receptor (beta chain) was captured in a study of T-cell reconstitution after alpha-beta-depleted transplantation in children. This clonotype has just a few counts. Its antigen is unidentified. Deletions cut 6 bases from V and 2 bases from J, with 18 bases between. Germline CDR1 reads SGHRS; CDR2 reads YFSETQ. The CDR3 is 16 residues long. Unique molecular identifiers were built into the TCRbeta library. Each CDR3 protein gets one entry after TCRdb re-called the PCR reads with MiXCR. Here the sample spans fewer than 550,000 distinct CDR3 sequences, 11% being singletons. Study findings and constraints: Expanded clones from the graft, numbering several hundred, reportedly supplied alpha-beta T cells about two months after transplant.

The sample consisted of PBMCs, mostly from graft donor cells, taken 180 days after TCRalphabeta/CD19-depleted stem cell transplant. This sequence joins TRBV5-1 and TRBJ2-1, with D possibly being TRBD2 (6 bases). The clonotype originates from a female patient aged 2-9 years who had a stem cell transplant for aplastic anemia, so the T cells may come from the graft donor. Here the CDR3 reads CASKLTGELTYNEQFF. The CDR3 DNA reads TGCGCCAGCAAGTTAACGGGGGAGTTAACCTACAATGAGCAGTTCTTC.